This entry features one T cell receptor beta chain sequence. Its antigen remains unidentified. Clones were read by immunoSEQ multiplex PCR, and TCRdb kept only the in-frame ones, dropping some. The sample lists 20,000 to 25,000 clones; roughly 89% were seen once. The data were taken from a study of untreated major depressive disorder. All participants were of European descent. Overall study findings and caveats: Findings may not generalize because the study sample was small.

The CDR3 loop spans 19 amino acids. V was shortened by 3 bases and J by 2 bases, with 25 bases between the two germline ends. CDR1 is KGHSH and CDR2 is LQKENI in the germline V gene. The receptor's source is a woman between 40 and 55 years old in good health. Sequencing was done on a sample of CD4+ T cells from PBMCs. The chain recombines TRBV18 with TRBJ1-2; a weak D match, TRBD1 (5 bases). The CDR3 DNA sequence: TGTGCCAGCTCACCGTCACAGGTTCCGTCAGGTCACTTAAACTATGGCTACACCTTC. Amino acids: CASSPSQVPSGHLNYGYTF.